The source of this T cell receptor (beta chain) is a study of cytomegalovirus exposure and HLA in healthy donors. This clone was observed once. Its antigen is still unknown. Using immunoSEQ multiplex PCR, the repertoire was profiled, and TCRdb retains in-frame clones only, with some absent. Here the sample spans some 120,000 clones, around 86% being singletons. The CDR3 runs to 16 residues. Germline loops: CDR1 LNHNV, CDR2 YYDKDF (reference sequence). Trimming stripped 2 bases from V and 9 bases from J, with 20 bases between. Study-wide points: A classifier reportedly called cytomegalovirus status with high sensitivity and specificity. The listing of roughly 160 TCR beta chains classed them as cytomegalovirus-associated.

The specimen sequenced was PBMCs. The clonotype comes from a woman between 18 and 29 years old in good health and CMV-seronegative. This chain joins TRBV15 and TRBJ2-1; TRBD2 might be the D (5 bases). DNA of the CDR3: TGTGCCACCAGCAGATGGACTTGGCGAGACGGCTCTGAGCAGTTCTTC. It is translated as CATSRWTWRDGSEQFF.